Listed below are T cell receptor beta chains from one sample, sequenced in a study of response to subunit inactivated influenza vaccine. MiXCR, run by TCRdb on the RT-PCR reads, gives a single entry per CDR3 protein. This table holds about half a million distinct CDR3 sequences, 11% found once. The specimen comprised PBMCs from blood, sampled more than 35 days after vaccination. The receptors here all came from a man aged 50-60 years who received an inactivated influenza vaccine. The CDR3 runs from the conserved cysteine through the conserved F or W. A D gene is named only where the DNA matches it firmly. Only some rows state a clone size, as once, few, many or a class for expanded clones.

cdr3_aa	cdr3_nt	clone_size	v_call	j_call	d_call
CASSLERVDRISYEQYF	TGCGCCAGCAGCTTGGAAAGAGTGGACAGGATCTCCTACGAGCAGTACTTC	.	TRBV5-1	TRBJ2-7	TRBD1
CASSPPPRGRRYEQYF	TGTGCCAGCAGCCCCCCACCCAGGGGGCGCCGGTACGAGCAGTACTTC	few	TRBV7-9	TRBJ2-7	TRBD1
CASSQETLVRNEQFF	TGCGCCAGCAGCCAAGAGACCCTTGTGAGAAATGAGCAGTTCTTC	.	TRBV4-1	TRBJ2-1	.
CASSLAPGQGGYEQYF	TGCGCCAGCAGCTTGGCCCCAGGACAGGGAGGCTACGAGCAGTACTTC	.	TRBV5-1	TRBJ2-7	TRBD1
CASSIKSGWAGRNIQYF	TGTGCCAGTAGTATAAAATCAGGTTGGGCAGGGAGGAACATTCAGTACTTC	few	TRBV19	TRBJ2-4	.
CATSGLAGVSGTDTQYF	TGTGCCACCAGTGGACTAGCGGGAGTATCTGGGACAGATACGCAGTATTTT	few	TRBV24-1	TRBJ2-3	TRBD2
CAISGEGTEQYF	TGTGCCATCAGTGGAGAGGGGACAGAGCAGTACTTC	many	TRBV10-3	TRBJ2-7	.
CASSQEGTGGPRWELFF	TGTGCCAGCAGCCAAGAAGGGACAGGGGGCCCTAGGTGGGAGCTGTTTTTT	many	TRBV4-2	TRBJ2-2	TRBD1
CASRTPPGQGLDTQYF	TGTGCCAGCAGGACACCGCCAGGACAGGGGCTAGATACGCAGTATTTT	.	TRBV6-1	TRBJ2-3	TRBD1
CASRDRGYYGYTF	TGTGCCAGCAGGGACCGGGGGTACTATGGCTACACCTTC	few	TRBV6-1	TRBJ1-2	.
CASSPPVASGPLYSYNEQFF	TGCGCCAGCAGTCCCCCCGTGGCTAGCGGGCCCCTTTACTCCTACAATGAGCAGTTCTTC	.	TRBV23-1	TRBJ2-1	TRBD2
CASSWTEETQYF	TGCGCCAGCAGCTGGACGGAAGAGACCCAGTACTTC	many	TRBV5-1	TRBJ2-5	.
CSAYGTEGYTF	TGCAGTGCTTACGGGACTGAAGGCTACACCTTC	.	TRBV20-1	TRBJ1-2	.
CASSVDPGTGKNIQYF	TGTGCCAGCAGCGTAGATCCCGGGACTGGGAAAAACATTCAGTACTTC	few	TRBV9	TRBJ2-4	.
CSADGMDRKSSYEQYF	TGCAGTGCTGACGGGATGGACAGGAAGAGCTCCTACGAGCAGTACTTC	few	TRBV20-1	TRBJ2-7	TRBD1
CATRTQGYPDTQYF	TGTGCCACCAGGACACAGGGGTATCCAGATACGCAGTATTTT	.	TRBV24-1	TRBJ2-3	TRBD1
CASSLEQAFTEAFF	TGTGCCAGCAGCTTAGAACAAGCCTTCACTGAAGCTTTCTTT	few	TRBV11-2	TRBJ1-1	.
CASRTSGRVDGYTF	TGTGCCAGCAGGACCAGTGGGAGGGTGGATGGCTACACCTTC	few	TRBV9	TRBJ1-2	.
CASSFIRDLPWNTEAFF	TGTGCCAGCAGCTTTATCAGGGACCTCCCCTGGAACACTGAAGCTTTCTTT	few	TRBV7-9	TRBJ1-1	.
CAIGLAGGTDTQYF	TGTGCCATCGGACTAGCGGGTGGCACAGATACGCAGTATTTT	.	TRBV10-3	TRBJ2-3	TRBD2
CSARPGGGPSNEKLFF	TGCAGTGCTAGACCTGGAGGAGGGCCAAGTAATGAAAAACTGTTTTTT	many	TRBV20-1	TRBJ1-4	.
CSVREKETQYF	TGCAGCGTTAGGGAAAAAGAGACCCAGTACTTC	many	TRBV29-1	TRBJ2-5	.
CASEVSGSPLHF	TGTGCCAGCGAGGTTTCAGGATCACCCCTCCACTTT	few	TRBV6-1	TRBJ1-6	.
CASSSGQYRSGELFF	TGTGCCAGCAGCTCAGGACAGTATCGGTCCGGGGAGCTGTTTTTT	.	TRBV5-5	TRBJ2-2	.
CASSLFPGVPYEQYF	TGTGCCAGCAGCTTATTCCCAGGGGTCCCCTACGAGCAGTACTTC	few	TRBV11-2	TRBJ2-7	.
CASSPTSGGANEQFF	TGTGCCAGCAGCCCGACTAGCGGGGGGGCCAATGAGCAGTTCTTC	.	TRBV7-2	TRBJ2-1	TRBD2
CASSRFGTTQETQYF	TGTGCCAGCAGTAGGTTTGGCACTACACAAGAGACCCAGTACTTC	once	TRBV28	TRBJ2-5	.
CSARDLGTGSATNEKLFF	TGCAGTGCTAGAGATTTGGGGACAGGGAGTGCAACTAATGAAAAACTGTTTTTT	many	TRBV20-1	TRBJ1-4	TRBD1
CSVGRSDTQYF	TGCAGCGTTGGTCGGTCAGATACGCAGTATTTT	many	TRBV29-1	TRBJ2-3	.
CATSRVKDTQYF	TGTGCCACCAGCAGAGTCAAGGATACGCAGTATTTT	many	TRBV15	TRBJ2-3	.
CASSHSGGGNTIYF	TGTGCCAGCAGCCACAGCGGCGGTGGAAACACCATATATTTT	few	TRBV7-8	TRBJ1-3	.
CASSLAHSGVVAEQYF	TGTGCCAGCAGCTTAGCGCATAGCGGGGTCGTTGCCGAGCAGTACTTC	few	TRBV7-6	TRBJ2-7	TRBD2
CASSQDQLAGGLHEQYF	TGTGCCAGCAGCCAAGATCAGCTAGCGGGAGGGCTCCACGAGCAGTACTTC	.	TRBV14	TRBJ2-7	TRBD2
CSADRAGFGNQPQHF	TGCAGTGCGGACCGGGCAGGGTTTGGCAATCAGCCCCAGCATTTT	.	TRBV20-1	TRBJ1-5	.
CATSEWGEGNEQFF	TGTGCCACCAGCGAGTGGGGAGAGGGCAATGAGCAGTTCTTC	many	TRBV24-1	TRBJ2-1	.
CASSAAPPFTDTQYF	TGTGCCAGCAGTGCTGCACCCCCTTTCACAGATACGCAGTATTTT	.	TRBV2	TRBJ2-3	.
CATSRGGSTDTQYF	TGTGCCACCAGCAGAGGTGGGAGTACAGATACGCAGTATTTT	many	TRBV15	TRBJ2-3	.
CASSEALGGLRNSPLHF	TGTGCCAGCAGTGAAGCGCTCGGGGGCCTTCGGAATTCACCCCTCCACTTT	few	TRBV6-1	TRBJ1-6	.
CASSLGYYEQYF	TGTGCCAGCAGTTTAGGCTACTACGAGCAGTACTTC	few	TRBV28	TRBJ2-7	.
CASSLVQRPDTQYF	TGTGCCAGCAGCTTAGTTCAGCGACCAGATACGCAGTATTTT	few	TRBV7-9	TRBJ2-3	.
CASSLNRAAGYNEQFF	TGTGCCAGCAGCTTGAACAGGGCAGCAGGGTACAATGAGCAGTTCTTC	few	TRBV7-2	TRBJ2-1	.